This T cell receptor (beta chain) is drawn from a study of CD8 T cells in ankylosing spondylitis. The study, taken as a whole, reports: The study identified a TCR beta motif of under ten highly homologous variants that appeared characteristic of ankylosing spondylitis blood.

A quantitative 5'-RACE method, one with molecular barcodes, was used to make TCR beta libraries. TCRdb called the 5' RACE reads again in MiXCR, with one record for every CDR3 protein. This table holds 500,000 to 650,000 distinct CDR3 sequences, about 5.2% found once. Comments on this clonotype: No antigen is known for it.

Germline CDR1 reads SGHTA; CDR2 reads FQGNSA. The CDR3 has 14 residues. V shed 5 bases, J shed 6 bases, and the junction held 5 bases outside the gene matches. The genes are TRBV7-2 and TRBJ1-2; 11 nucleotides match TRBD1. This TCR came from a male donor with ankylosing spondylitis. The sequenced sample was blood, either unsorted or a sorted T cell fraction (not recorded which). DNA for the CDR3: TGTGCCAGCAGCCGCTGGGACAGGGGGGATGGCTACACCTTC. This codes for CASSRWDRGDGYTF. Combining the CDR3 with reference TRBV7-2 and TRBJ1-2 gives the whole variable domain GAGVSQSPSNKVTEKGKDVELRCDPISGHTALYWYRQSLGQGLEFLIYFQGNSAPDKSGLPSDRFSAERTGGSVSTLTIQRTQQEDSAVYLCASSRWDRGDGYTFGSGTRLTVV.